The clone carrying this TCR beta chain has only a few counts. Its antigen is currently unknown. The sample originates from a study of T cell repertoires in cytomegalovirus infection. Study-wide background: Both a matching HLA type and CMV infection were indicated by public TCR beta signatures.

Each CDR3 protein is one row after TCRdb ran MiXCR on the reads. The profile shows about 270,000 distinct CDR3 sequences, about 20% of them singletons. Trimming took 1 base from V and 4 from J, leaving 17 bases between them. The V gene's germline CDR1 is SEHNR and CDR2 FQNEAQ (reference sequence). The CDR3 has 16 residues. This specimen consisted of cultured PBMCs, obtained from culture after CMV antigen stimulation. This sequence was found in a human donor in good health (CMV status not recorded). Some clones in this sample may be carry-over from other donors' samples. The rearrangement joins TRBV7-9 to TRBJ2-7, with a tentative D call TRBD1 (5 bases). The CDR3 spells CASSLVPSLDIYEQYF. Here the CDR3 DNA reads TGTGCCAGCAGCTTAGTGCCGAGCTTGGACATATACGAGCAGTACTTC.